The 6 T cell receptor beta chains below come from one sample, sequenced in a study of long-term antiretroviral therapy in people with HIV. Runs used v3.0 of the immunoSEQ assay and were done at survey level. Sequencing was performed with immunoSEQ multiplex PCR; in TCRdb, only in-frame clones are kept and a portion is missing. The repertoire consists of approximately 31,000 clones, with 60% to 85% occurring once and the leading ten covering 8% to 9%. Sequenced here: unsorted PBMCs, sampled 3.1 years after starting antiretroviral therapy. The receptor source for this set is a woman aged 50 to 60 with HIV.

This chain uses TRBV5-1 with TRBJ1-1; TRBD1 matches 12 bases. J lost 1 base, V lost 1 base, and 11 bases had no gene match. Germline V gene lookup returns CDR1 SGHRS and CDR2 YFSETQ. There are 19 residues in the CDR3. The CDR3 bases are TGCGCCAGCAGCTTGATCCCTAGGGACAGGGGGCGTGGGAACACTGAAGCTTTCTTT. Encoded protein: CASSLIPRDRGRGNTEAFF.

V gene TRBV5-1 combines with J gene TRBJ1-4, with D perhaps TRBD1 (5 bases). From germline, CDR1 is SGHRS and CDR2 YFSETQ. V dropped 5 bases and J dropped 3 bases, with 14 bases sitting between them. The CDR3 totals 15 residues. The CDR3 nucleotides read TGCGCCAGCAGGTTGTCAGGGTATTCTAATGAAAAACTGTTTTTT. It yields the protein CASRLSGYSNEKLFF.

The chain recombines TRBV9 with TRBJ2-2, with a weak D call TRBD1 (5 bases). This CDR3 contains 15 residues. Deletions cut 1 base from V and 4 bases from J, with 11 bases between. Germline V CDR1 and CDR2: SGDLS, YYNGEE. CDR3 amino acids: CASSVQAGLTGELFF. The DNA of the CDR3 is TGTGCCAGCAGCGTACAGGCAGGGCTCACCGGGGAGCTGTTTTTT.

This clone has a single count. The rearrangement links TRBV30 to TRBJ2-2; 14 bases match TRBD2. The J segment lost 5 bases and the V segment lost 4 bases, leaving 3 bases of the junction unmatched. CDR1 is GTSNPN and CDR2 is SVGIG in the germline V gene (reference sequence). The CDR3 has 15 amino acids. This CDR3 reads CAWKGTSGGTGELFF. Here the CDR3 DNA reads TGTGCCTGGAAAGGGACTAGCGGGGGAACCGGGGAGCTGTTTTTT.

This clone was recorded a few times. The rearrangement links TRBV5-6 to TRBJ1-2; D is undetermined. CDR1 and CDR2 (germline): SGHDT, YYEEEE. CDR3 size: 13 residues. Trimming removed 2 bases at V and 6 bases at J, with 11 bases between. CDR3 loop: CASSFPGKDGYTF. The CDR3 coding sequence is TGTGCCAGCAGCTTCCCGGGAAAGGATGGCTACACCTTC.

The V gene is TRBV14, the J gene TRBJ1-4, with 7 bases fitting TRBD1. V lost 4 bases, J lost 8 bases, and 13 bases stayed unmatched. The CDR3 spans 16 residues. CDR1 is SGHDN and CDR2 is FVKESK in the germline V gene. The CDR3 is CASSPLFSRQGEKLFF. Written as DNA, the CDR3 is TGTGCCAGCAGCCCACTATTTAGTAGACAGGGCGAAAAACTGTTTTTT.